One and the same sample provided the 11 T cell receptor beta chains below, sequenced in a study of beta chain features in type 1 diabetes. The investigators reverse transcribed all of the isolated RNA, so they sequenced expressed TCRB transcripts. Produced via immunoSEQ multiplex PCR; TCRdb's table is partial and in-frame only. Altogether 400,000 to 500,000 clones are present, approximately 13% being singletons, with the ten largest covering 0.035% to 0.04%. Sequencing was performed on naive CD4+ T cells from blood. The receptors were gathered from a man in his thirties or forties in good health.

This chain connects TRBV2 to TRBJ2-7; 10 bases match TRBD2. CDR1 SNHLY and CDR2 FYNNEI come from the germline V gene. The CDR3 has 14 residues. V lost 5 bases and J lost 4; bases outside the gene matches: 5. This CDR3 reads CASSPLAGRYEQYF. CDR3 nucleotides: TGTGCCAGCAGTCCACTAGCGGGGAGATACGAGCAGTACTTC.

This clone was detected only a few times. The CDR3 DNA follows: TGTGCCAGCAGCCAGATAGGGAACTATGGCTACACCTTC. This encodes CASSQIGNYGYTF. The V and J genes are TRBV14 and TRBJ1-2; D is undetermined. The germline gives CDR1 SGHDN, CDR2 FVKESK. The CDR3 is 13 amino acids. Trimming took off 3 bases at V and 2 bases at J, with 7 bases between the two ends.

This clone was picked up a small number of times. This chain connects TRBV7-9 to TRBJ2-6, with D possibly being TRBD1 (5 bases). CDR1 and CDR2 (germline): SEHNR, FQNEAQ (reference sequence). With 10 bases removed from V and 3 bases from J, the gap between germline ends came to 19 bases. The length of the CDR3 is 16 residues. The CDR3 DNA reads TGTGCCATGACCCACGACCGAACAGGTGGGGCCAACGTCCTGACTTTC. It codes for CAMTHDRTGGANVLTF.

This clone was found a few times. This rearrangement joins TRBV29-1 to TRBJ2-7; 7 nucleotides line up with TRBD1. Per germline, CDR1 SQVTM and CDR2 ANQGSEA. CDR3 length equals 16 residues. Trimming removed 7 bases from V and 0 bases from J; junction bases left unmatched: 15. CDR3 region: CSAPNRTGSSSYEQYV. The CDR3 region has the DNA TGCAGCGCACCGAACAGGACAGGATCAAGCTCCTACGAGCAGTACGTC.

A few counts support this clone. In DNA form, the CDR3 reads TGTGCCAGCAGTCTTCGGACTAGCGGGAGTTCCTACAATGAGCAGTTCTTC. This codes for CASSLRTSGSSYNEQFF. The chain combines TRBV27 with TRBJ2-1, with 13 nucleotides matching TRBD2. The junction had 5 bases not matched to a gene; V was cut back by 5 bases and J by 1 base. CDR3 length: 17 residues. Per the germline V gene, CDR1 is MNHEY and CDR2 is SMNVEV (reference sequence).

This clone turned up a few times. Different DNA sequences within this sample yield the same CDR3. The chain recombines TRBV7-2 with TRBJ1-1; D is undetermined. Between the trimmed V and J ends, which lost 1 base and 1 base, there was a span of 4 bases. From germline, CDR1 is SGHTA and CDR2 FQGNSA. The length of the CDR3 is 13 residues. CDR3 nucleotide sequence: TGTGCCAGCAGCTTAGGCCAGAACACTGAAGCTTTCTTT. Translating gives CASSLGQNTEAFF.

The genes are TRBV5-4 and TRBJ2-1; 8 bases map to TRBD1. From germline, CDR1 is SGHNT and CDR2 YYREEE (reference sequence). The V gene end was trimmed by 3 bases and the J gene end by 3 bases; junction bases not matched to a gene: 8. The CDR3 totals 16 residues. The CDR3 sequence: CASSSPRGQNYNEQFF. CDR3 nucleotide sequence: TGTGCCAGCAGCTCCCCCAGGGGGCAGAACTACAATGAGCAGTTCTTC.

This clone came up a few times. V is TRBV9 and J is TRBJ2-2; TRBD1 is a possible D gene (6 bases). V lost 0 bases to trimming and J lost 4 bases, with 10 bases between them. The germline CDR1 and CDR2 sequences are SGDLS and YYNGEE. The CDR3 loop spans 15 amino acids. The CDR3 is CASSVEGQITGELFF. The CDR3 region has the DNA TGTGCCAGCAGCGTAGAAGGACAGATCACCGGGGAGCTGTTTTTT.

This chain uses TRBV30 with TRBJ2-2; 7 bases are shared with TRBD1. V lost 5 bases, J lost 3 bases, and 6 bases stayed unmatched. The CDR3 sequence is 14 residues long. Germline V CDR1 and CDR2: GTSNPN, SVGIG (reference sequence). CDR3 region: CAWDLGQDTGELFF. CDR3 DNA sequence: TGTGCCTGGGATCTCGGACAGGACACCGGGGAGCTGTTTTTT.

This clone turned up a few times. This chain uses TRBV14 with TRBJ2-7, with a possible D match to TRBD2 (6 bases). Germline V CDR1 and CDR2: SGHDN, FVKESK. The CDR3 is 15 residues long. V gave up 3 bases and J gave up 2 bases, with 14 bases separating them. The CDR3, as DNA: TGTGCCAGCAGCCAGCGGAGCGGGTCGACCTACGAGCAGTACGTC. Residues: CASSQRSGSTYEQYV.

This clone has just a few counts. The chain carries TRBV13 and TRBJ2-5; no reliable D call. V was shortened by 8 bases and J by 5 bases, with 6 bases between the two germline ends. In germline, CDR1 is PRHDT, CDR2 FYEKMQ (reference sequence). The length of the CDR3 is 10 residues. In DNA form, the CDR3 reads TGTGCCAGCGCGCAGGAGACCCAGTACTTC. The encoded protein is CASAQETQYF.